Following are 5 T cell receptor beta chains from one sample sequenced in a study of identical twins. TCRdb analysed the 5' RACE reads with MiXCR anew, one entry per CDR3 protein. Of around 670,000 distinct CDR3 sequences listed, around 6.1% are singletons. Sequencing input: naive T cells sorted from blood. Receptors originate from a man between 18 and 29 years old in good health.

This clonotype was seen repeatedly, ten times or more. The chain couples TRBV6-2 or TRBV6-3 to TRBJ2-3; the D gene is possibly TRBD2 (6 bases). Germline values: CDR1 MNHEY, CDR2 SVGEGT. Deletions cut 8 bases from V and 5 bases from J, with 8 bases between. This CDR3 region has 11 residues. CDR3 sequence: CASRREDTQYF. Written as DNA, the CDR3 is TGTGCCAGCCGGAGGGAAGATACGCAGTATTTT.

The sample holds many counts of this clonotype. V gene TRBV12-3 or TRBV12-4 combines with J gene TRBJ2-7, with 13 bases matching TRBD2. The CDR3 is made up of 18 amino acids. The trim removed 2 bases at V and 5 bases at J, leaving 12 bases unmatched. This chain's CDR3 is CASSLNGLAGALGNEQYF. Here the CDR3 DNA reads TGTGCCAGCAGTTTAAACGGACTAGCGGGAGCTTTAGGGAACGAGCAGTACTTC.

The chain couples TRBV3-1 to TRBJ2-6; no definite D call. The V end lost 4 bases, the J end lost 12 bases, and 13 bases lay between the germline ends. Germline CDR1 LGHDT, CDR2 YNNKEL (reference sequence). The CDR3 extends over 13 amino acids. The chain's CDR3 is CASSRASGTVLTF. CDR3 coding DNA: TGTGCCAGCAGCCGGGCCTCGGGTACCGTCCTGACTTTC.

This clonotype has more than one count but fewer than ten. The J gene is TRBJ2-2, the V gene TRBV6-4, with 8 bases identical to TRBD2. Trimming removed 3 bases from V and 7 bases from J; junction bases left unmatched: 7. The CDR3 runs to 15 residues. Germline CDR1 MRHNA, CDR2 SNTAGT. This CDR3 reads CASSEGLGSIGELFF. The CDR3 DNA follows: TGTGCCAGCAGTGAGGGACTAGGGAGTATCGGGGAGCTGTTTTTT.

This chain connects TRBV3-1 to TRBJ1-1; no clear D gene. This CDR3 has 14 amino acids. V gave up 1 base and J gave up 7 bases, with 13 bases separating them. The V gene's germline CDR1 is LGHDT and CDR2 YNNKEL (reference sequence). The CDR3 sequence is CASSQAAVGLEAFF. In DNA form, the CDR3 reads TGTGCCAGCAGCCAAGCGGCGGTGGGCCTTGAAGCTTTCTTT.